These 30 T cell receptor beta chains were sequenced from one sample in a study of response to subunit inactivated influenza vaccine. MiXCR, run by TCRdb on the RT-PCR reads, gives a single entry per CDR3 protein. The sample holds about 520,000 distinct CDR3 sequences, around 7.7% seen once. This material consisted of PBMCs from blood, taken around 25 months after vaccination. Source of these receptors: a man aged 50-75 years who received an inactivated influenza vaccine.

The sample holds a few counts of this clonotype. J is TRBJ2-3 and V is TRBV7-6; 8 bases agree with TRBD2. This CDR3 has 16 residues. V shed 5 bases and J 4 bases; nucleotides not matched to a gene: 11. Germline CDR1 and CDR2: SGHVS and FNYEAQ. In DNA form, the CDR3 reads TGTGCCAGCAGCCCTAACGGGCGGGGGGCCTCAGATACGCAGTATTTT. This translates into CASSPNGRGASDTQYF.

This clonotype was recorded many times. The chain uses TRBV10-3 and TRBJ2-5; 9 bases agree with TRBD2. The V gene's germline CDR1 is ENHRY and CDR2 SYGVKD. The V and J ends lost 5 bases and 4 bases, in that order; junction bases with no gene match: 5. CDR3 length equals 14 residues. In DNA, the CDR3 is TGTGCCATCAGTTATGTTAGCGGGAGAGAGACCCAGTACTTC. Translation gives CAISYVSGRETQYF.

This chain joins TRBV16 and TRBJ2-2; D may be TRBD1 (5 bases). Germline values: CDR1 KGHSY, CDR2 FQNENV. V lost 2 bases and J lost 5, with 15 bases in between. The CDR3 sequence is 16 residues long. The CDR3, as DNA: TGTGCCAGCAGCCAAAACCAAGCAGGGCAGACCGGGGAGCTGTTTTTT. Protein sequence: CASSQNQAGQTGELFF.

The chain employs TRBV7-2 and TRBJ2-3, with a tentative D call TRBD2 (6 bases). The CDR3 has 16 residues. The ends were cut back, 5 bases at V and 1 base at J, with 16 bases in the middle. Germline V gene lookup returns CDR1 SGHTA and CDR2 FQGNSA. CDR3 DNA sequence: TGTGCCAGCAGCCCCAGGACTGGGAGGCGCACAGATACGCAGTATTTT. Its translation is CASSPRTGRRTDTQYF.

This clonotype was counted ten times or more. The chain employs TRBV25-1 and TRBJ2-3, with no clear D. This CDR3 region has 16 residues. V was shortened by 3 bases and J by 1 base, with 14 bases between the two germline ends. CDR1 and CDR2 from the germline V gene are MGHDK and SYGVNS. DNA for the CDR3: TGTGCCAGCAGTGACTGGACGGCAGTGGGCACAGATACGCAGTATTTT. Its translation: CASSDWTAVGTDTQYF.

In its sample, this clonotype was seen a few times. J is TRBJ2-5 and V is TRBV20-1; D unresolved. The germline V gene encodes CDR1 DFQATT and CDR2 SNEGSKA (reference sequence). V lost 0 bases, J lost 7 bases, and 15 bases lay in between. The CDR3 is 14 residues long. CDR3 in amino acids: CSARDLATGGTQYF. In DNA, the CDR3 is TGCAGTGCTAGAGATCTCGCCACGGGTGGGACCCAGTACTTC.

This clonotype was found a few times. The chain links TRBV29-1 to TRBJ2-1; 12 bases are shared with TRBD2. This CDR3 region has 15 residues. From germline, CDR1 is SQVTM and CDR2 ANQGSEA. Trimming removed 6 bases from V and 7 bases from J; junction bases left unmatched: 10. The chain's CDR3 is CSVDLAGGYGNEQFF. The CDR3 nucleotides are TGCAGCGTGGATCTAGCGGGAGGGTACGGGAATGAGCAGTTCTTC.

In this sample, this clonotype turned up a few times. This chain links TRBV10-3 with TRBJ2-3; TRBD1 is a possible D gene (6 bases). Trimming left V 0 bases short and J 5 bases short, with 18 bases between. Looked up from germline, CDR1 is ENHRY and CDR2 is SYGVKD. This CDR3 contains 17 residues. The DNA for the CDR3 is TGTGCCATCAGTGAGTCGAAAGGGGGTAGCCATAGAGATACGCAGTATTTT. It specifies CAISESKGGSHRDTQYF.

This clonotype came up a few times. J is TRBJ2-7 and V is TRBV29-1; maybe TRBD1 (8 bases). This CDR3 is 12 amino acids long. V lost 7 bases and J 6 bases, leaving 16 bases between the germline ends. Per the germline V gene, CDR1 is SQVTM and CDR2 is ANQGSEA. The CDR3 reads CSAWTGRAEQYF. CDR3 DNA sequence: TGCAGCGCGTGGACAGGGAGGGCCGAGCAGTACTTC.

The rearrangement joins TRBV5-1 to TRBJ2-1, with D possibly TRBD1 on 6 matching bases. The CDR3 length is 13 residues. Trimming cost V 2 bases and J 5 bases, with 8 bases left between them. CDR1 is SGHRS, CDR2 YFSETQ, per germline. The CDR3, as DNA: TGCGCCAGCAGCTTACAGGGCCACAATGAGCAGTTCTTC. It is translated as CASSLQGHNEQFF.

This clonotype was recorded many times. CDR3: CASSLGIRNTGELFF. The CDR3 DNA is TGCGCCAGCAGCCTAGGGATAAGGAACACCGGGGAGCTGTTTTTT. This chain uses TRBV4-3 with TRBJ2-2; D gene uncertain. Trimming removed 4 bases from V and 1 base from J, with 10 bases in between. Germline V lookup: CDR1 LGHNA, CDR2 YSLEER. CDR3 length equals 15 residues.

In DNA form, the CDR3 reads TGCGCCAGCAGCCAAGGCTACCTGGCCAAAAACATTCAGTACTTC. Protein sequence: CASSQGYLAKNIQYF. The chain uses TRBV4-1 and TRBJ2-4; no firm D call. The CDR3 contains 15 residues. Trimming cost V 1 base and J 1 base, with 8 bases left between them. The V gene's germline CDR1 is MGHRA and CDR2 YSYEKL.

The CDR3 nucleotides are TGCGCCAGCAGTCCACCCGGACGGGCAGGGACAGATACGCAGTATTTT. Its protein is CASSPPGRAGTDTQYF. This chain links TRBV23-1 with TRBJ2-3, with D perhaps TRBD1 (5 bases). TRBV23-1 is sorted into the ORF group, with uncertain function. With 4 bases removed from V and 3 bases from J, the gap between germline ends came to 17 bases. This CDR3 is 16 amino acids long.

This chain connects TRBV20-1 to TRBJ2-7; 9 bases map to TRBD2. In germline, CDR1 is DFQATT, CDR2 SNEGSKA (reference sequence). V shed 5 bases and J 2 bases; nucleotides not matched to a gene: 13. The CDR3 consists of 16 residues. The CDR3 DNA is TGCAGTGCTCCTGCCCCGACTAGCGGACAACCCTACGAGCAGTACTTC. Translation: CSAPAPTSGQPYEQYF.

The chain couples TRBV29-1 to TRBJ1-1; 7 nucleotides line up with TRBD1. The CDR3 consists of 12 residues. V was clipped by 6 bases and J by 4 bases; unmatched bases: 5. The germline CDR1 and CDR2 sequences are SQVTM and ANQGSEA. This chain's CDR3 is CSVTGWVTEAFF. The CDR3 nucleotides read TGCAGCGTGACAGGGTGGGTCACTGAAGCTTTCTTT.

This chain joins TRBV20-1 and TRBJ2-7, with 7 positions matching TRBD1. The CDR3 contains 15 residues. Germline-derived CDR1 and CDR2 are DFQATT and SNEGSKA (reference sequence). V lost 5 bases, J lost 2 bases, and 12 bases stayed unmatched. This chain's CDR3 is CSAEGHKDRTYEQYF. The CDR3 nucleotides are TGCAGTGCTGAGGGTCATAAGGACAGGACCTACGAGCAGTACTTC.

This clonotype was seen a handful of times. V gene TRBV6-1 combines with J gene TRBJ1-5; a possible D gene is TRBD1 (5 bases). CDR3 size: 12 residues. Deletions cut 7 bases from V and 7 bases from J, with 11 bases between. Germline-derived CDR1 and CDR2 are MNHNS and SASEGT. The CDR3 reads CASKQGAQPQHF. The DNA of the CDR3 is TGTGCCAGCAAGCAGGGTGCGCAGCCCCAGCATTTT.

A few counts support this clonotype. The chain has TRBV5-1 and TRBJ1-1; maybe TRBD1 (6 bases). Germline V gives CDR1 SGHRS, CDR2 YFSETQ. The CDR3 is 16 amino acids. V dropped 2 bases and J dropped 0 bases, with 14 bases sitting between them. CDR3 DNA sequence: TGCGCCAGCAGCTTAAATCCGGGACAAATGAACACTGAAGCTTTCTTT. It translates to CASSLNPGQMNTEAFF.

This clonotype was picked up a small number of times. The genes are TRBV29-1 and TRBJ2-5; perhaps TRBD1 as D (7 bases). Germline-derived CDR1 and CDR2 are SQVTM and ANQGSEA. Deletions cut 0 bases from V and 0 bases from J, with 14 bases between. The CDR3 length is 16 residues. The CDR3 here is CSVEELTGRYQETQYF. The CDR3 DNA reads TGCAGCGTTGAAGAATTGACAGGGAGGTACCAAGAGACCCAGTACTTC. Looking up the rest from reference TRBV29-1 and TRBJ2-5 gives the full variable domain: SAVISQKPSRDICQRGTSLTIQCQVDSQVTMMFWYRQQPGQSLTLIATANQGSEATYESGFVIDKFPISRPNLTFSTLTVSNMSPEDSSIYLCSVEELTGRYQETQYFGPGTRLLVL.

This clonotype was seen a few times. V gene TRBV6-4 combines with J gene TRBJ2-3; 7 nucleotides match TRBD2. The CDR3 contains 16 residues. Germline V CDR1 and CDR2: MRHNA, SNTAGT. V was clipped by 7 bases and J by 0 bases; unmatched bases: 10. CDR3: CASKAIAGSSTDTQYF. The CDR3 nucleotides are TGTGCCAGCAAGGCGATAGCGGGTTCTAGCACAGATACGCAGTATTTT.

This clonotype was detected ten times or more. The CDR3 is CASSLATGAEAFF. DNA for the CDR3: TGTGCCAGCAGCTTAGCGACAGGGGCTGAAGCTTTCTTT. The rearrangement uses TRBV7-9 and TRBJ1-1; 8 bases match TRBD1. The CDR3 covers 13 residues. The V and J ends lost 0 bases and 6 bases, in that order; junction bases with no gene match: 0. CDR1 and CDR2 (germline): SEHNR, FQNEAQ (reference sequence).

The J gene is TRBJ1-1, the V gene TRBV7-2, with 7 nucleotides matching TRBD1. From germline, CDR1 is SGHTA and CDR2 FQGNSA. Trimming cost V 5 bases and J 5 bases; bases outside gene matches: 11. The CDR3 totals 15 residues. The CDR3 coding sequence is TGTGCCAGCAGCCCTCGACAGGGCGTAGGGACTGAAGCTTTCTTT. It translates to CASSPRQGVGTEAFF.

To note about this clonotype: A much larger clone differs by one base, so this may be a read error. The J gene is TRBJ2-2, the V gene TRBV12-3 or TRBV12-4; TRBD2 agrees at 7 bases. J lost 0 bases, V lost 6 bases, and 7 bases had no gene match. This CDR3 contains 16 residues. The chain's CDR3 is CASSNFSGSNTGELFF. The CDR3 nucleotides are TGTGCCAGCAGCAATTTTAGCGGGTCGAACACCGGGGAGCTGTTTTTT.

This clonotype occurred a few times. The rearrangement joins TRBV18 to TRBJ1-1; D remains ambiguous. The CDR3 consists of 16 residues. Germline V gene data show CDR1 as KGHSH and CDR2 as LQKENI. The ends were cut back, 3 bases at V and 2 bases at J, with 16 bases in the middle. The CDR3 sequence: CASSPYIRSSNTEAFF. The CDR3 DNA sequence: TGTGCCAGCTCACCTTACATCAGAAGCTCCAACACTGAAGCTTTCTTT.

V is TRBV5-1 and J is TRBJ2-3; the D gene is possibly TRBD1 (6 bases). The V end was cut by 3 bases, the J end by 6 bases, with 17 bases between. The CDR3 runs to 15 residues. Germline CDR1 SGHRS, CDR2 YFSETQ. CDR3 nucleotides: TGCGCCAGCAGCTCCACAGGGAGTAGGATGGATACGCAGTATTTT. This codes for CASSSTGSRMDTQYF.

At least ten counts were recorded for this clonotype. V usage is TRBV5-1 and J usage is TRBJ1-1; TRBD1 aligns across 7 bases. V shed 4 bases, J shed 4 bases, and the junction held 7 bases outside the gene matches. CDR3 length equals 14 residues. Germline values: CDR1 SGHRS, CDR2 YFSETQ. CDR3 in amino acids: CASSRGQHSTEAFF. The CDR3 nucleotides are TGCGCCAGCAGCCGGGGACAGCACAGCACTGAAGCTTTCTTT.

The chain couples TRBV30 to TRBJ1-3; D is unresolved. This CDR3 comprises 16 residues. Trimming shortened V by 0 bases and J by 0 bases, and 12 bases separated the two germline ends. Germline V gene data show CDR1 as GTSNPN and CDR2 as SVGIG (reference sequence). The CDR3 DNA reads as TGTGCCTGGAGTGTACGCGGCAGCAGCTCTGGAAACACCATATATTTT. Translating it yields CAWSVRGSSSGNTIYF.

This clonotype was recorded many times. The rearrangement links TRBV29-1 to TRBJ1-4; D possibly corresponds to TRBD1 (6 bases). The CDR3 runs 15 residues. Germline CDR1 reads SQVTM; CDR2 reads ANQGSEA. V shed 4 bases and J shed 3 bases, with 15 bases lying between them. CDR3 protein: CSVGGLDSSNEKLFF. As DNA, the CDR3 is TGCAGCGTTGGGGGGCTGGACAGCTCTAATGAAAAACTGTTTTTT.

J is TRBJ2-1 and V is TRBV6-5, with 9 bases that match TRBD1. The V gene end was trimmed by 5 bases and the J gene end by 6 bases; junction bases not matched to a gene: 8. The CDR3 extends over 15 amino acids. Germline loops: CDR1 MNHEY, CDR2 SVGAGI. CDR3 amino acids: CASSHRDRVFNEQFF. The CDR3 coding sequence is TGTGCCAGCAGTCACCGGGACAGGGTCTTCAATGAGCAGTTCTTC.

Ten or more counts support this clonotype. The chain links TRBV7-2 to TRBJ2-1; the D gene could be TRBD1 or TRBD2 (5 bases each). The germline V gene encodes CDR1 SGHTA and CDR2 FQGNSA. Trimming shortened V by 4 bases and J by 11 bases, and 21 bases separated the two germline ends. The CDR3 sequence is 15 residues long. In DNA form, the CDR3 reads TGTGCCAGCAGCTCCCCGACAGTTTCTCGGGGTAAGCAGTTCTTC. Protein: CASSSPTVSRGKQFF.